The present T cell receptor (beta chain) was sequenced within a study of somatic mutations in cytotoxic T cells in rheumatoid arthritis. Study details: Flow-sorting brought some V beta antibody-stained T-cell populations to nearly 100% purity, V beta1+ cells sequenced for TCRB among them.

The assay was immunoSEQ multiplex PCR, and TCRdb's table has in-frame clones only and misses some. The repertoire holds 15,000 to 20,000 clones, with 74% as singletons. The CDR3 totals 15 residues. The J segment lost 1 base and the V segment lost 2 bases, leaving 1 base of the junction unmatched. Germline V gene lookup returns CDR1 SGHTA and CDR2 FQGTGA. This chain uses TRBV7-3 with TRBJ2-2, with TRBD2 matching 7 bases. This TCR derives from a man aged 55 to 70 in good health. The sequenced sample consisted of CD8+ T cells sorted from blood. CDR3 loop: CASSLGGGNTGELFF. In DNA, the CDR3 is TGTGCCAGCAGCTTAGGGGGGGGGAACACCGGGGAGCTGTTTTTT.